The text below deals with one T cell receptor (beta chain). Other DNA sequences within the sample encode an identical CDR3. The CDR3 length is 14 residues. Germline V lookup: CDR1 SGDLS, CDR2 YYNGEE. The J segment lost 7 bases and the V segment lost 0 bases, leaving 3 bases of the junction unmatched. Profiled with immunoSEQ multiplex PCR; TCRdb holds only in-frame clones, not every one. This sample has 80,000 or so clones; roughly 91% occur once, and the top ten carry around 17%. This entry comes from a study of control samples from healthy donors and cancer patients. The sample taken for sequencing was blood. This chain connects TRBV9 to TRBJ1-2, with 10 bases matching TRBD1. This TCR was sampled from a man aged 45-65 years in good health. CDR3 region: CASSVGQGAFGYTF. CDR3 bases: TGTGCCAGCAGCGTAGGACAGGGGGCGTTTGGCTACACCTTC.